This entry lists 6 T cell receptor beta chains sequenced from one sample in a study of T cells in Graves' hyperthyroidism and ophthalmopathy. Amplified TCR beta CDR3 regions came from RNA transcripts. RT-PCR in the first round (using the HTBI primer set) targeted the TCR CDR3. TCRdb used MiXCR to reprocess the multiplex PCR reads, holding one entry per CDR3 protein. The data contain about half a million distinct CDR3 sequences, 15% to 20% of them singletons. Sequenced input: blood. The receptors originated from a man aged 40-50 years with Graves' ophthalmopathy.

This chain joins TRBV10-3 and TRBJ2-1, with 10 bases identical to TRBD2. The J segment lost 4 bases and the V segment lost 7 bases, leaving 4 bases of the junction unmatched. Germline values: CDR1 ENHRY, CDR2 SYGVKD. This CDR3 spans 14 amino acids. The DNA for the CDR3 is TGTGCCATCAAAAGCGGGGGGGGGTACAATGAGCAGTTCTTC. Translated: CAIKSGGGYNEQFF.

Many counts were recorded for this clonotype. This sequence joins TRBV7-6 and TRBJ2-7, with D possibly TRBD2 on 6 matching bases. The CDR3 has 13 residues. In germline, CDR1 is SGHVS, CDR2 FNYEAQ. Trimming removed 5 bases at V and 6 bases at J, with 14 bases between. The CDR3 reads CASSLSGSGEQYF. As DNA, the CDR3 is TGTGCCAGCAGCCTTAGCGGCTCGGGCGAGCAGTACTTC.

A remark on this clonotype: The junction differs from germline at one of its ends, possibly a read error. This sequence joins TRBV7-7 and TRBJ2-1, with TRBD1 matching 8 bases. In germline, CDR1 is SSHAT, CDR2 FNYEAQ (reference sequence). The CDR3 totals 15 residues. CDR3 in DNA: TGTGCTAGCAGCTCTCAGGGGGCTACAGGGGATGAGCAGTTCTTC. It specifies CASSSQGATGDEQFF.

The chain uses TRBV5-6 and TRBJ2-1; 9 positions match TRBD1. Germline assignment: CDR1 SGHDT and CDR2 YYEEEE. The CDR3 length is 15 residues. The V and J ends lost 4 bases and 4 bases, in that order; junction bases with no gene match: 6. CDR3 residues: CASSPGQGFYNEQFF. Here the CDR3 DNA reads TGTGCCAGCAGCCCGGGACAGGGATTTTACAATGAGCAGTTCTTC.

The chain is built from TRBV19 and TRBJ2-7; D is unclear. This CDR3 comprises 16 residues. The V gene's germline CDR1 is LNHDA and CDR2 SQIVND (reference sequence). V shed 5 bases and J shed 0 bases, with 17 bases lying between them. The CDR3 DNA follows: TGTGCCAGTAGTGGGCGACGACAAGCCACCTCCTACGAGCAGTACTTC. Its protein is CASSGRRQATSYEQYF.

This chain connects TRBV9 to TRBJ2-1; unclear D gene. The germline gives CDR1 SGDLS, CDR2 YYNGEE. Trimming removed 4 bases from V and 5 bases from J, with 13 bases in between. The CDR3 covers 14 residues. For the CDR3, the DNA is TGTGCCAGCAGCCCCCACGGAAAGAACAATGAGCAGTTCTTC. Protein sequence: CASSPHGKNNEQFF.